These 19 T cell receptor beta chains were sequenced from one sample in a study of T-cell memory formation after mild COVID-19. From the 5' RACE reads, TCRdb called clonotypes with MiXCR, one entry per CDR3 protein. The sample consists of some 260,000 distinct CDR3 sequences, about 16% of them appearing once. The sequenced material came from PBMCs or a T cell subset sorted from them (not recorded which). These receptors all stem from a man aged 18-30 years who had mild COVID-19 (a few samples of this study predate the infection). Cell type and time point are not known.

The CDR3 DNA sequence: TGTGCCATCAGAGACGGGACAGGGGGGAGCTACACCTTC. It translates to CAIRDGTGGSYTF. V gene TRBV10-3 combines with J gene TRBJ1-2; 11 nucleotides agree with TRBD1. CDR3 size: 13 residues. V dropped 6 bases and J dropped 9; count of bases not matched to a gene: 6. From germline, CDR1 is ENHRY and CDR2 SYGVKD.

In its sample, this clonotype was seen a few times. The CDR3 loop reads CASSLQHQPQHF. CDR3 sequence (DNA): TGTGCCAGCAGTTTACAGCATCAGCCCCAGCATTTT. The chain has TRBV12-3 or TRBV12-4 and TRBJ1-5; D gene unclear. The CDR3 is 12 amino acids. V was shortened by 2 bases and J by 5 bases, with 4 bases between the two germline ends.

Only a few counts were recorded for this clonotype. The chain links TRBV2 to TRBJ2-7; TRBD1 is a possible D gene (5 bases). The CDR3 runs 11 residues. Trimming shortened V by 7 bases and J by 3 bases, and 7 bases separated the two germline ends. CDR1 SNHLY and CDR2 FYNNEI come from the germline V gene. In DNA, the CDR3 is TGTGCCAGCAAGGGGAACTACGAGCAGTACTTC. It yields the protein CASKGNYEQYF.

The chain is built from TRBV11-2 and TRBJ2-7; a possible D gene is TRBD1 (6 bases). V lost 4 bases, J lost 0 bases, and 13 bases lay in between. Germline values: CDR1 SGHAT, CDR2 FQNNGV. The CDR3 covers 15 residues. The CDR3 coding sequence is TGTGCCAGCAGCTACTTCACGGACAGCTCCTACGAGCAGTACTTC. Amino acids: CASSYFTDSSYEQYF. The full variable domain, its missing parts supplied by reference TRBV11-2 and TRBJ2-7, is EAGVAQSPRYKIIEKRQSVAFWCNPISGHATLYWYQQILGQGPKLLIQFQNNGVVDDSQLPKDRFSAERLKGVDSTLKIQPAKLEDSAVYLCASSYFTDSSYEQYFGPGTRLTVT.

This clonotype was counted a few times. This chain links TRBV20-1 with TRBJ2-3; unclear D gene. Trimming shortened V by 3 bases and J by 9 bases, and 10 bases separated the two germline ends. CDR1 and CDR2 (germline): DFQATT, SNEGSKA (reference sequence). The CDR3 runs to 11 residues. The CDR3 coding sequence is TGCAGTGCTAGCGCGGCCCGGACGCAGTATTTT. Protein product: CSASAARTQYF.

The chain employs TRBV15 and TRBJ2-3; D is undetermined. The germline CDR1 and CDR2 sequences are LNHNV and YYDKDF (reference sequence). Trimming took off 8 bases at V and 0 bases at J, with 6 bases between the two ends. The CDR3 contains 12 residues. The CDR3 coding sequence is TGTGCCACCCGCCGAAGCACAGATACGCAGTATTTT. Its translation is CATRRSTDTQYF. Full variable domain (missing parts from reference TRBV15 and TRBJ2-3): DAMVIQNPRYQVTQFGKPVTLSCSQTLNHNVMYWYQQKSSQAPKLLFHYYDKDFNNEADTPDNFQSRRPNTSFCFLDIRSPGLGDTAMYLCATRRSTDTQYFGPGTRLTVL.

The V gene is TRBV29-1, the J gene TRBJ2-5; 8 bases fit TRBD2. V shed 5 bases and J 1 base; nucleotides not matched to a gene: 3. Germline V CDR1 and CDR2: SQVTM, ANQGSEA. The CDR3 extends over 13 amino acids. The chain's CDR3 is CSVYTSGQETQYF. The CDR3, as DNA: TGCAGCGTTTATACTAGCGGCCAAGAGACCCAGTACTTC.

This sequence joins TRBV9 and TRBJ1-2; TRBD1 agrees at 7 bases. J gave up 3 bases and V 4 bases, and 9 bases lay outside the gene matches. Germline V CDR1 and CDR2: SGDLS, YYNGEE. The CDR3 length is 15 residues. The DNA of the CDR3 is TGTGCCAGCAGCACCACGACAGGGTGGGACTATGGCTACACCTTC. Amino acid sequence: CASSTTTGWDYGYTF.

This clonotype has more than one count but fewer than ten. A much larger clone lies one base from this, so it may be a read error. V usage is TRBV24-1 and J usage is TRBJ2-1; D unclear. The CDR3 runs 11 residues. CDR1 and CDR2 from the germline V gene are KGHDR and SFDVKD. Trimming pared 4 bases from V and 4 bases from J, leaving 1 base between. In DNA form, the CDR3 reads TGTGCCACCAGTGAATACAATGAGCAGTTCTTC. Its translation: CATSEYNEQFF.

This clonotype appeared a few times. V is TRBV6-5 and J is TRBJ2-7; D is undetermined. The CDR3 is 15 residues long. V was pared by 6 bases and J by 2 bases, with 17 bases between. CDR1 MNHEY and CDR2 SVGAGI come from the germline V gene. The CDR3 bases are TGTGCCAGCAGCTACGTCTCCCGGTCAACCTACGAGCAGTACTTC. As protein: CASSYVSRSTYEQYF.

In this sample, this clonotype turned up a few times. V and J are TRBV20-1 and TRBJ2-2; 8 bases fit TRBD1. This CDR3 has 16 amino acids. Germline values: CDR1 DFQATT, CDR2 SNEGSKA (reference sequence). J lost 4 bases, V lost 0 bases, and 7 bases had no gene match. The chain's CDR3 is CSARDLRTGSTGELFF. The CDR3, as DNA: TGCAGTGCTAGAGATCTCCGGACAGGGAGCACCGGGGAGCTGTTTTTT.

J is TRBJ1-1 and V is TRBV18; D remains unclear. CDR3 length: 14 residues. The germline V and J ends were trimmed by 3 bases and 7 bases, with 15 bases remaining between them. The V gene's germline CDR1 is KGHSH and CDR2 LQKENI. DNA for the CDR3: TGTGCCAGCTCACCCTACGGTCGAGTGGGTGAAGCTTTCTTT. Protein sequence: CASSPYGRVGEAFF. The variable domain in full, completed from reference TRBV18 and TRBJ1-1, reads NAGVMQNPRHLVRRRGQEARLRCSPMKGHSHVYWYRQLPEEGLKFMVYLQKENIIDESGMPKERFSAEFPKEGPSILRIQQVVRGDSAAYFCASSPYGRVGEAFFGQGTRLTVV.

This chain connects TRBV4-3 to TRBJ2-3; D remains ambiguous. The CDR3 is 13 amino acids. CDR1 and CDR2 (germline): LGHNA, YSLEER. Trimming took off 3 bases at V and 6 bases at J, with 10 bases between the two ends. The CDR3 loop reads CASSQTISDTQYF. CDR3 bases: TGCGCCAGCAGCCAGACCATAAGCGATACGCAGTATTTT.

Only a few counts were recorded for this clonotype. The V call is TRBV10-3, the J call TRBJ2-3, with 9 bases identical to TRBD2. The CDR3 extends over 15 amino acids. Germline lookup yields CDR1 ENHRY and CDR2 SYGVKD. V dropped 10 bases and J dropped 5; count of bases not matched to a gene: 13. The CDR3 DNA reads as TGTGCCACTCGAGCCGCTAGCGGGGCTGGAGATACGCAGTATTTT. Amino acid sequence: CATRAASGAGDTQYF.

In this sample, this clonotype turned up a few times. The V call is TRBV20-1, the J call TRBJ2-1; 8 bases align to TRBD2. This CDR3 comprises 16 residues. Germline V gives CDR1 DFQATT, CDR2 SNEGSKA (reference sequence). V shed 3 bases and J 9 bases; nucleotides not matched to a gene: 16. The CDR3 here is CSARYILAGAGAEQFF. The CDR3 DNA follows: TGCAGTGCTAGGTATATTCTAGCGGGCGCGGGGGCTGAGCAGTTCTTC.

V usage is TRBV3-1 and J usage is TRBJ2-1; D gene ambiguous. Germline V gene sequence: CDR1 LGHDT, CDR2 YNNKEL (reference sequence). Trimming stripped 10 bases from V and 6 bases from J, with 16 bases between. CDR3 length: 13 amino acids. The CDR3 bases are TGTGCCACCAGTACTTCCCCACCCAATGAGCAGTTCTTC. It is translated as CATSTSPPNEQFF.

This clonotype was detected a few times. This likely comes from a read error, as the CDR3 has no conserved phenylalanine or tryptophan at its end. The limits of the CDR3 on the DNA are not certain, so only TCRdb's listed CDR3 is given. The V gene is TRBV11-2, the J gene TRBJ2-1; the table's D call of TRBD1 was not tested on the DNA. Germline V lookup: CDR1 SGHAT, CDR2 FQNNGV. A total of 11 residues make up the CDR3, ends included. CDR3 residues: CASSPRPGVLL.

The chain links TRBV7-3 to TRBJ2-3; 9 bases map to TRBD2. The germline V gene has CDR1 SGHTA and CDR2 FQGTGA. With V trimmed by 1 base and J by 4 bases, 6 bases remained unmatched. The CDR3 has 16 residues. The CDR3 DNA reads TGTGCCAGCAGCTTAATCGCGGGGGGGCCCCCAGATACGCAGTATTTT. This encodes CASSLIAGGPPDTQYF.

This clonotype has ten or more counts. V and J are TRBV2 and TRBJ2-7, with 8 bases identical to TRBD1. The V gene end was trimmed by 9 bases and the J gene end by 2 bases; junction bases not matched to a gene: 3. The V gene's germline CDR1 is SNHLY and CDR2 FYNNEI. The CDR3 spans 12 residues. The CDR3 region has the DNA TGTGCCAGTGGACAGGGCACCTACGAGCAGTACTTC. Translating it yields CASGQGTYEQYF.